This T cell receptor (beta chain) was observed in a study of T cell responses to AZD1222 COVID-19 vaccine. This table comes from immunoSEQ multiplex PCR, and its TCRdb copy is limited to in-frame clones, with some not included. The top ten hold 6% to 8% of the sample, which has some 120,000 clones, about 90% seen once. Between the trimmed V and J ends, which lost 2 bases and 5 bases, there was a span of 10 bases. CDR1 and CDR2 (germline): SEHNR, FQNEAQ (reference sequence). This CDR3 region has 14 residues. The rearrangement joins TRBV7-9 to TRBJ2-1; the D gene is possibly TRBD1 (6 bases). The receptor's source is an adult in good health. Sequenced material: peripheral blood, taken on day 0 of AZD1222 vaccination. CDR3 sequence reads: CASSLTGSDNEQFF. In DNA form, the CDR3 reads TGTGCCAGCAGCTTAACAGGGTCCGACAATGAGCAGTTCTTC.